Included here is one T cell receptor beta chain sequence, with context. An end of the junction differs from the germline gene, which may be a read error. This same CDR3 is encoded by further DNA sequences in the sample. This specimen comes from a study of T cell changes during pregnancy in multiple sclerosis. CDR1 and CDR2 (germline): SGHNT, YYREEE (reference sequence). The CDR3 runs to 15 residues. TCRdb's table, derived via immunoSEQ multiplex PCR, lists solely in-frame clones and lacks some. The sample lists around 42,000 clones, 90% to 95% occurring once. The receptor's source is a female donor with multiple sclerosis, enrolled in a pregnancy study. The source material was CD4+ T cells from peripheral blood mononuclear cells, sampled before pregnancy. The gene calls are TRBV5-4 and TRBJ2-7, with D tentatively TRBD1 (5 bases). The CDR3 DNA is TGCGCCAGCAGCTTAGAGACAGCTTTCTCCTACGAGCAGTACTTC. It encodes CASSLETAFSYEQYF.